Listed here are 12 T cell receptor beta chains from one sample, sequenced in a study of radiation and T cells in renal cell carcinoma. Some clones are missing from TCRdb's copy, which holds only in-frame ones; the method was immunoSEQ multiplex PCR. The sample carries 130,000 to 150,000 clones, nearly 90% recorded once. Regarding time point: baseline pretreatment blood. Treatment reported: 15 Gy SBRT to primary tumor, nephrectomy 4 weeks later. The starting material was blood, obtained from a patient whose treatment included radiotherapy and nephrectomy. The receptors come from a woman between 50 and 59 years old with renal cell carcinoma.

The CDR3 region is CASSAGGSYGYTF. In DNA form, the CDR3 reads TGTGCCAGCAGCGCCGGGGGCTCCTATGGCTACACCTTC. The V gene is TRBV9, the J gene TRBJ1-2; maybe TRBD1 (6 bases). V shed 3 bases and J shed 4 bases, with 10 bases lying between them. CDR1 is SGDLS, CDR2 YYNGEE, per germline. CDR3 length equals 13 residues.

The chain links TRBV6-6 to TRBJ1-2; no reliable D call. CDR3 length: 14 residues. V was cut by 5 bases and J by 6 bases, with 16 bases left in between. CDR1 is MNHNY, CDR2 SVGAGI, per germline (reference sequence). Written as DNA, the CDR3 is TGTGCCAGCAGTCCCGAGAGGACTACGAATGGCTACACCTTC. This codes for CASSPERTTNGYTF.

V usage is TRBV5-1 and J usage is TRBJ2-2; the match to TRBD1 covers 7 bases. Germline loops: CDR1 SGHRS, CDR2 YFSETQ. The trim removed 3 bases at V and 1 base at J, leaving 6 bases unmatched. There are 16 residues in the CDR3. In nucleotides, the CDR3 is TGCGCCAGCAGCTCCGGACAGGTCGGGAACACCGGGGAGCTGTTTTTT. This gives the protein CASSSGQVGNTGELFF.

CDR3 sequence (DNA): TGTGCCAGCAGCGTAGGACTAGGGGACCAAGAGACCCAGTACTTC. As protein: CASSVGLGDQETQYF. The chain has TRBV9 and TRBJ2-5, with D possibly TRBD2 on 6 matching bases. The CDR3 is made up of 15 amino acids. Germline lookup yields CDR1 SGDLS and CDR2 YYNGEE. Trimming took 0 bases from V and 0 from J, leaving 9 bases between them. Supplemented by reference TRBV9 and TRBJ2-5, the full variable domain reads DSGVTQTPKHLITATGQRVTLRCSPRSGDLSVYWYQQSLDQGLQFLIQYYNGEERAKGNILERFSAQQFPDLHSELNLSSLELGDSALYFCASSVGLGDQETQYFGPGTRLLVL.

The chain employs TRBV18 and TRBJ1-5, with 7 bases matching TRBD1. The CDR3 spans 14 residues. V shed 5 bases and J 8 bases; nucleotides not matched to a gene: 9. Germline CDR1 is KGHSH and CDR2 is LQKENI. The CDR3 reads CASSSDRDVKPQHF. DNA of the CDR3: TGTGCCAGCTCATCTGACAGGGATGTTAAGCCCCAGCATTTT.

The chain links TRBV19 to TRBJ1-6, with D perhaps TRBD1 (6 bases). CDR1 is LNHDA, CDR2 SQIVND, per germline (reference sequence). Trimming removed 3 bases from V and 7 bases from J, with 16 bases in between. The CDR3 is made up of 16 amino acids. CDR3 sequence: CASSISPGEGNSPLHF. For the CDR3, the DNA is TGTGCCAGTAGTATTTCTCCAGGGGAGGGAAATTCACCCCTCCACTTT. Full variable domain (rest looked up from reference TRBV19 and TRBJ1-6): DGGITQSPKYLFRKEGQNVTLSCEQNLNHDAMYWYRQDPGQGLRLIYYSQIVNDFQKGDIAEGYSVSREKKESFPLTVTSAQKNPTAFYLCASSISPGEGNSPLHFGNGTRLTVT.

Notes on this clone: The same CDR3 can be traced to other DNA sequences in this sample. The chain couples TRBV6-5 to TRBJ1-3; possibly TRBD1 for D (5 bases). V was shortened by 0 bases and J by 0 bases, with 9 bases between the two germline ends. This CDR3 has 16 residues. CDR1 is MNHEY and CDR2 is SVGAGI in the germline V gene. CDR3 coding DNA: TGTGCCAGCAGTTACTCGGGCGACAGCTCTGGAAACACCATATATTTT. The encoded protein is CASSYSGDSSGNTIYF.

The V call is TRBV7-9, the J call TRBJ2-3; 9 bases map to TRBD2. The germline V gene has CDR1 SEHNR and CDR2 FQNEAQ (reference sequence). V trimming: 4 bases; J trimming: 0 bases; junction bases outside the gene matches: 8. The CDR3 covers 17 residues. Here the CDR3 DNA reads TGTGCCAGCAGCTCAGGGACTAGCCCCCAGAGCACAGATACGCAGTATTTT. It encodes CASSSGTSPQSTDTQYF.

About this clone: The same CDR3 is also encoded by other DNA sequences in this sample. This CDR3 is CASSPDRVNTEAFF. CDR3 nucleotide sequence: TGTGCCAGCTCACCCGACAGGGTGAACACTGAAGCTTTCTTT. V gene TRBV18 combines with J gene TRBJ1-1; 7 positions match TRBD1. Germline lookup yields CDR1 KGHSH and CDR2 LQKENI. Trimming cost V 3 bases and J 0 bases; bases outside gene matches: 1. CDR3 length: 14 amino acids.

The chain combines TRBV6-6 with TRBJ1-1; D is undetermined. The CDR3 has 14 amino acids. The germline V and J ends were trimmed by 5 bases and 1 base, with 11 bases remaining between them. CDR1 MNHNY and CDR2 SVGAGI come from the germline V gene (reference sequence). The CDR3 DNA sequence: TGTGCCAGCAGTCCTTTACCGGAGAACACTGAAGCTTTCTTT. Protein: CASSPLPENTEAFF.

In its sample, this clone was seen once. DNA for the CDR3: TGTGCCAGCAGCCCCACAGGGATGGGGAATCAGCCCCAGCATTTT. Translating gives CASSPTGMGNQPQHF. V gene TRBV6-5 combines with J gene TRBJ1-5; possible D gene TRBD1, 6 bases. Germline V gene sequence: CDR1 MNHEY, CDR2 SVGAGI. V lost 6 bases and J 4 bases, leaving 16 bases between the germline ends. The CDR3 contains 15 residues.

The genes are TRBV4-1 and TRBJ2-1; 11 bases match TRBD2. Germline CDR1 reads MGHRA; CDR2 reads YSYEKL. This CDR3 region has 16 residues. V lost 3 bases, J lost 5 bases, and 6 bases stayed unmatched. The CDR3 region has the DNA TGCGCCAGCAGCCAGGTTAGCGGGGGGGCCCACAATGAGCAGTTCTTC. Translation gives CASSQVSGGAHNEQFF.